These 2 T cell receptor beta chains were all obtained from the same sample, sequenced in a study of T-cell reconstitution after alpha-beta-depleted transplantation in children. Using unique molecular identifiers, the investigators prepared the TCRbeta library. TCRdb fed the PCR reads into MiXCR, producing one record per CDR3 protein. This table holds around 580,000 distinct CDR3 sequences, around 23% found once. Here the sequenced sample was PBMCs, mostly from graft donor cells, taken 360 days after TCRalphabeta/CD19-depleted stem cell transplant. These receptors originate from a boy under two years old who had a stem cell transplant for acute myeloid leukemia, so the T cells may come from the graft donor.

This clonotype was counted many times. J is TRBJ2-1 and V is TRBV20-1; either TRBD1 or TRBD2 may fit D (5 bases each). The CDR3 has 14 residues. Trimming removed 3 bases at V and 5 bases at J, with 14 bases between. CDR1 and CDR2 (germline): DFQATT, SNEGSKA (reference sequence). As DNA, the CDR3 is TGCAGTGCTAGCGGGACCCGCCCAGACAATGAGCAGTTCTTC. Amino acids: CSASGTRPDNEQFF.

The chain has TRBV12-3 or TRBV12-4 and TRBJ2-5; TRBD1 matches at 8 bases. The CDR3 totals 14 residues. The ends lost 5 bases at V and 5 bases at J; junction bases unmatched: 7. The CDR3 nucleotides read TGTGCCAGCAGTAACAGGGGGGACGGGGAGACCCAGTACTTC. It translates to CASSNRGDGETQYF.